The next 27 T cell receptor beta chains were all read from a single sample in a study of sequential checkpoint blockade in melanoma. Generated by immunoSEQ multiplex PCR, the TCRdb table keeps only in-frame clones and is missing some. The sample holds about 7,000 clones; 20% to 25% are singletons and the top ten take 9% to 15%. Treatment here: randomized to nivolumab then ipilimumab (arm A) or the reverse (arm B). Sequenced here: tumor tissue (inferred from file names), sampled from a patient given nivolumab and ipilimumab in sequence. The receptor set was obtained from a human donor with melanoma.

This clone was recorded once. CDR3 region: CASSLRQGFGDYEQYF. CDR3 nucleotide sequence: TGTGCCAGCTCACTCCGACAGGGTTTTGGGGACTACGAGCAGTACTTC. The chain joins TRBV18 to TRBJ2-7, with 7 positions matching TRBD1. The junction had 12 bases not matched to a gene; V was cut back by 4 bases and J by 3 bases. Germline V gene data show CDR1 as KGHSH and CDR2 as LQKENI. The CDR3 has 16 residues.

This clone is labeled medium-sized. This chain joins TRBV6-8 and TRBJ1-1; a possible D gene is TRBD1 (5 bases). CDR3 length: 13 residues. The V end lost 7 bases, the J end lost 5 bases, and 14 bases lay between the germline ends. Germline values: CDR1 MNHGY, CDR2 SAAAGT. CDR3 residues: CASNLQGATEAFF. Here the CDR3 DNA reads TGTGCCAGCAATCTTCAGGGAGCGACTGAAGCTTTCTTT.

The CDR3: CASSVAPGGSEQYF. Here the CDR3 DNA reads TGTGCCAGCAGCGTCGCCCCGGGGGGGAGCGAGCAGTACTTC. V usage is TRBV9 and J usage is TRBJ2-7, with TRBD2 matching 8 bases. Unmatched junction bases numbered 7, after V lost 2 bases and J lost 6 bases. CDR1 SGDLS and CDR2 YYNGEE come from the germline V gene. The CDR3 spans 14 residues.

The chain employs TRBV28 and TRBJ1-1, with D maybe TRBD1 (5 bases). V shed 2 bases and J shed 1 base, with 11 bases lying between them. Germline lookup yields CDR1 MDHEN and CDR2 SYDVKM. The CDR3 length is 15 residues. The CDR3 loop is CASSLGGEGNTEAFF. CDR3 sequence (DNA): TGTGCCAGCAGTTTAGGGGGGGAAGGGAACACTGAAGCTTTCTTT. The full variable domain, its missing parts supplied by reference TRBV28 and TRBJ1-1, is DVKVTQSSRYLVKRTGEKVFLECVQDMDHENMFWYRQDPGLGLRLIYFSYDVKMKEKGDIPEGYSVSREKKERFSLILESASTNQTSMYLCASSLGGEGNTEAFFGQGTRLTVV.

This clone is classed as medium-sized. The gene calls are TRBV6-8 and TRBJ2-5, with D perhaps matching TRBD2 (5 bases). The CDR3 is 16 amino acids. Looked up from germline, CDR1 is MNHGY and CDR2 is SAAAGT. V was trimmed by 9 bases and J by 5 bases, leaving 25 bases between them. The CDR3 sequence is CASRPGSSFAWETQYF. Written as DNA, the CDR3 is TGTGCCAGTCGACCTGGGAGCTCCTTCGCGTGGGAGACCCAGTACTTC.

V usage is TRBV29-1 and J usage is TRBJ2-3; perhaps TRBD2 as D (6 bases). The CDR3 spans 13 residues. With 3 bases removed from V and 5 bases from J, the gap between germline ends came to 12 bases. Germline assignment: CDR1 SQVTM and CDR2 ANQGSEA. CDR3 coding DNA: TGCAGCGTTGACCTGGTGGGGGGAGATACGCAGTATTTT. It specifies CSVDLVGGDTQYF.

This clone was detected a few times. This rearrangement joins TRBV12-5 to TRBJ1-1, with 7 bases aligning to TRBD1. The CDR3 runs to 13 residues. CDR1 and CDR2 (germline): LGHNT, FRNRAP. The chain's CDR3 is CASGRQGDTEAFF. CDR3 bases: TGTGCCAGCGGCCGACAGGGCGACACTGAAGCTTTCTTT.

This clone is classed as medium-sized. The V gene is TRBV6-8, the J gene TRBJ2-7, with 9 nucleotides matching TRBD1. J lost 1 base, V lost 10 bases, and 17 bases had no gene match. The CDR3 has 17 amino acids. Germline CDR1 MNHGY, CDR2 SAAAGT. CDR3 sequence (DNA): TGTGCCATCCCGAGAAAAGTACCGGGACAGGGATCCTACGAGCAGTACTTC. Translation gives CAIPRKVPGQGSYEQYF.

The chain recombines TRBV11-3 with TRBJ1-5; weak D call: TRBD1 (5 bases). The CDR3 loop spans 15 amino acids. Germline assignment: CDR1 SGHNT and CDR2 YENEEA. Deletions cut 5 bases from V and 5 bases from J, with 16 bases between. The CDR3 protein is CASSVSGTVDQPQHF. As DNA, the CDR3 is TGTGCCAGCAGCGTCTCCGGGACGGTAGATCAGCCCCAGCATTTT.

The chain uses TRBV19 and TRBJ2-3; tentatively, D is TRBD2 (7 bases). The CDR3 totals 15 residues. Per germline, CDR1 LNHDA and CDR2 SQIVND (reference sequence). V gave up 5 bases and J gave up 0 bases, with 12 bases separating them. CDR3 residues: CASSGAGASTDTQYF. The CDR3 nucleotides read TGTGCCAGTAGTGGGGCGGGGGCTAGCACAGATACGCAGTATTTT.

V usage is TRBV6-8 and J usage is TRBJ2-7; the match to TRBD1 covers 7 bases. This CDR3 is built from 13 residues. V lost 4 bases to trimming and J lost 7 bases; unmatched junction nucleotides: 7. Germline assignment: CDR1 MNHGY and CDR2 SAAAGT. CDR3 sequence (DNA): TGTGCCAGCAGTTTCTTGACAGGGCAAGAGCAGTACTTC. It yields the protein CASSFLTGQEQYF.

This clone was found a few times. The V gene is TRBV30, the J gene TRBJ2-1; TRBD1 agrees at 10 bases. The CDR3 covers 15 residues. Germline CDR1 reads GTSNPN; CDR2 reads SVGIG (reference sequence). With V trimmed by 0 bases and J by 4 bases, 3 bases remained unmatched. CDR3 nucleotides: TGTGCCTGGAGTGTAGGACAGGGGGGATACAATGAGCAGTTCTTC. It encodes CAWSVGQGGYNEQFF.

Many counts were recorded for this clone. This chain links TRBV11-3 with TRBJ1-1; D unresolved. The V gene's germline CDR1 is SGHNT and CDR2 YENEEA. Between the trimmed V and J ends, which lost 5 bases and 4 bases, there was a span of 17 bases. The CDR3 contains 15 residues. The DNA for the CDR3 is TGTGCCAGCAGCCCGATTCAAGGACCGAGCACTGAAGCTTTCTTT. It specifies CASSPIQGPSTEAFF.

The genes are TRBV6-8 and TRBJ2-3; D call uncertain. Trimming pared 6 bases from V and 10 bases from J, leaving 14 bases between. CDR1 is MNHGY and CDR2 is SAAAGT in the germline V gene. The CDR3 spans 12 residues. The CDR3 here is CASRGMVKPQYF. The CDR3 DNA reads as TGTGCCAGCAGGGGGATGGTCAAGCCGCAGTATTTT.

This clone was detected only a few times. The chain employs TRBV6-7 and TRBJ2-1; D gene uncertain. TRBV6-7 is an ORF; its function is uncertain. The length of the CDR3 is 11 residues. The V gene lost 8 bases and the J gene lost 5 bases, with 7 bases spanning the gap. Here the CDR3 reads CASRWDNEQFF. The CDR3 coding sequence is TGTGCCAGCCGTTGGGACAATGAGCAGTTCTTC.

This clone was detected a few times. The chain joins TRBV11-3 to TRBJ2-3; D may correspond to TRBD1 or TRBD2 (5 bases each). This CDR3 is built from 14 residues. The ends were cut back, 5 bases at V and 3 bases at J, with 12 bases in the middle. From germline, CDR1 is SGHNT and CDR2 YENEEA. CDR3 in DNA: TGTGCCAGCAGCGACGGGGCCCGGACAGATACGCAGTATTTT. Its translation is CASSDGARTDTQYF.

The V call is TRBV7-4, the J call TRBJ2-3; a possible D gene is TRBD2 (5 bases). The germline V gene encodes CDR1 SGHVT and CDR2 SQSDAQ. The CDR3 spans 13 residues. V gave up 8 bases and J gave up 4 bases, with 13 bases separating them. CDR3 region: CASGLETPDTQYF. CDR3 DNA: TGTGCCAGCGGACTCGAGACCCCAGATACGCAGTATTTT.

This clone was counted only a few times. DNA of the CDR3: TGTGCCAGCAGCCCCTCAGGAAGAAGTGGGGCAGATGAGCAGTTCTTC. This translates into CASSPSGRSGADEQFF. The chain combines TRBV11-3 with TRBJ2-1, with D perhaps TRBD1 (5 bases). With 5 bases removed from V and 8 bases from J, the gap between germline ends came to 22 bases. Germline lookup yields CDR1 SGHNT and CDR2 YENEEA. The CDR3 spans 16 residues.

The V call is TRBV30, the J call TRBJ2-1; unclear D gene. Trimming shortened V by 0 bases and J by 7 bases, and 7 bases separated the two germline ends. The CDR3 is made up of 12 amino acids. Germline CDR1 and CDR2: GTSNPN and SVGIG (reference sequence). The CDR3 protein is CAWSVNRNEQFF. As DNA, the CDR3 is TGTGCCTGGAGTGTTAACCGAAATGAGCAGTTCTTC.

V is TRBV15 and J is TRBJ2-1; 7 positions agree with TRBD2. There are 15 residues in the CDR3. V lost 1 base and J lost 4; bases outside the gene matches: 4. CDR1 and CDR2 from the germline V gene are LNHNV and YYDKDF (reference sequence). Written as DNA, the CDR3 is TGTGCCACCAGCAGAGTGGGCGGGGGATACAATGAGCAGTTCTTC. As protein: CATSRVGGGYNEQFF. Combining the CDR3 with reference TRBV15 and TRBJ2-1 gives the whole variable domain DAMVIQNPRYQVTQFGKPVTLSCSQTLNHNVMYWYQQKSSQAPKLLFHYYDKDFNNEADTPDNFQSRRPNTSFCFLDIRSPGLGDTAMYLCATSRVGGGYNEQFFGPGTRLTVL.

Sample share makes this clone medium-sized. The V and J genes are TRBV6-8 and TRBJ1-4; D ambiguous. Germline lookup yields CDR1 MNHGY and CDR2 SAAAGT. V was trimmed by 10 bases and J by 7 bases, leaving 16 bases between them. CDR3 length: 13 amino acids. The CDR3 reads CATIVLGGEKLFF. CDR3 in DNA: TGTGCCACAATTGTCCTGGGCGGTGAAAAACTGTTTTTT.

This clone was seen a handful of times. The chain combines TRBV30 with TRBJ1-2, with D tentatively TRBD1 (6 bases). Germline CDR1 GTSNPN, CDR2 SVGIG (reference sequence). The CDR3 runs 12 residues. Between the trimmed V and J ends, which lost 3 bases and 4 bases, there was a span of 9 bases. Here the CDR3 reads CAWRKDSYGYTF. In DNA, the CDR3 is TGTGCCTGGAGAAAGGACAGCTATGGCTACACCTTC. The entire variable domain, with the rest obtained from reference TRBV30 and TRBJ1-2, is as follows: SQTIHQWPATLVQPVGSPLSLECTVEGTSNPNLYWYRQAAGRGLQLLFYSVGIGQISSEVPQNLSASRPQDRQFILSSKKLLLSDSGFYLCAWRKDSYGYTFGSGTRLTVV.

This clone was counted at least ten times. The rearrangement links TRBV11-3 to TRBJ1-5; D possibly corresponds to TRBD1 (6 bases). This CDR3 comprises 19 residues. CDR1 is SGHNT, CDR2 YENEEA, per germline. V lost 1 base and J lost 5, with 24 bases in between. DNA of the CDR3: TGTGCCAGCAGCTTAGGCCGGGTAGGGACAACTTTAACGGATCAGCCCCAGCATTTT. The encoded protein is CASSLGRVGTTLTDQPQHF.

The chain employs TRBV19 and TRBJ1-1; no reliable D call. The CDR3 runs to 15 residues. The germline gives CDR1 LNHDA, CDR2 SQIVND (reference sequence). V shed 1 base and J shed 0 bases, with 9 bases lying between them. Here the CDR3 reads CASSIAPSMNTEAFF. The CDR3 nucleotides read TGTGCCAGTAGTATAGCCCCGAGCATGAACACTGAAGCTTTCTTT.

This chain joins TRBV5-1 and TRBJ2-1, with 12 bases that match TRBD2. Per germline, CDR1 SGHRS and CDR2 YFSETQ. The CDR3 has 15 residues. Losses at the gene ends were 4 bases for V and 7 bases for J; bases not matched to a gene: 6. For the CDR3, the DNA is TGCGCCAGCAGCGCTAGCGGGGGGGCAGTAAATGAGCAGTTCTTC. Translating it yields CASSASGGAVNEQFF. The whole variable domain, filled in from reference TRBV5-1 and TRBJ2-1, reads KAGVTQTPRYLIKTRGQQVTLSCSPISGHRSVSWYQQTPGQGLQFLFEYFSETQRNKGNFPGRFSGRQFSNSRSEMNVSTLELGDSALYLCASSASGGAVNEQFFGPGTRLTVL.

This clone was counted a few times. This chain's CDR3 is CASSYRLLGEQYF. CDR3 DNA sequence: TGTGCCAGCAGTTACCGGCTGTTGGGCGAGCAGTACTTC. The chain links TRBV6-8 to TRBJ2-7; D gene ambiguous. This CDR3 comprises 13 residues. The V end was cut by 2 bases, the J end by 6 bases, with 11 bases between. Germline CDR1 MNHGY, CDR2 SAAAGT.

This clone ranks as medium-sized. The CDR3, as DNA: TGTGCCAGCAGTTATGGGGGGCCCAACAATGAGCAGTTCTTC. Translated, it gives CASSYGGPNNEQFF. J is TRBJ2-1 and V is TRBV6-8, with D perhaps being TRBD1 or TRBD2 (6 bases each). CDR1 is MNHGY and CDR2 is SAAAGT in the germline V gene. Trimming pared 3 bases from V and 5 bases from J, leaving 11 bases between. The CDR3 runs 14 residues.